In terms of frequency, the clone carrying this T cell receptor beta chain is medium-sized (0.01 to 0.1%). Its specificity is not known. This sample stems from a study of CD8 T cells in cerebrospinal fluid in Alzheimer's disease. Study results and caveats: Versus healthy subjects, Alzheimer's patients more often had clones of at least 3%.

Germline CDR1 is LGHDT and CDR2 is YNNKEL (reference sequence). CDR3 length: 15 amino acids. TCRdb reprocessed the 10x single-cell sequencing reads, keeping one entry per CDR3 protein, no DNA. Its table records 1,700 or so distinct CDR3 sequences. Neurodegeneration in patients was confirmed with biomarkers including neurofilament, amyloid-beta and tau. The specimen was cerebrospinal fluid. The receptor comes from a human donor with mild cognitive impairment. The V call is TRBV3-1, the J call TRBJ1-4; the TCRdb D gene call, TRBD1, has no DNA to confirm it. This CDR3 reads CASSHGAGGFEKLFF.